This passage covers 25 T cell receptor beta chains from one sample sequenced in a study of shared clonotypes between healthy human individuals. Clones were read by immunoSEQ multiplex PCR, and TCRdb kept only the in-frame ones, dropping some. Of some 1 million clones listed, approximately 68% are singletons. Input material: memory CD4+ T cells sorted from blood. The subset denotes: CD45RA-negative fraction. The receptor set was obtained from a man in his late teens or twenties in good health.

Notes on this clone: At one boundary the junction diverges from the germline segment, which might be a read error. The J gene is TRBJ2-7, the V gene TRBV6-1; D gene uncertain. This CDR3 is 11 amino acids long. Germline CDR1 and CDR2: MNHNS and SASEGT. DNA for the CDR3: TGTGCCATCAGTGAGGCAGTCGAGCAGTACTTC. It specifies CAISEAVEQYF.

V gene TRBV5-5 combines with J gene TRBJ1-4; 8 positions agree with TRBD1. V shed 0 bases and J 7 bases; nucleotides not matched to a gene: 2. Germline V gene data show CDR1 as SGHKS and CDR2 as YYEKEE (reference sequence). This CDR3 is 14 amino acids long. CDR3 protein: CASSLGRGREKLFF. As DNA, the CDR3 is TGTGCCAGCAGCTTGGGCAGGGGGCGTGAAAAACTGTTTTTT.

Ten or more counts support this clone. A read error may account for a junction end that differs from germline. CDR3 sequence: CASSFNGLSETQYF. For the CDR3, the DNA is TGTGCCAGCAGTTTCAACGGACTATCAGAAACGCAGTATTTT. The V gene is TRBV27, the J gene TRBJ2-3; tentative D call: TRBD2 (6 bases). CDR1 MNHEY and CDR2 SMNVEV come from the germline V gene (reference sequence). The CDR3 length is 14 residues.

The genes are TRBV4-1 and TRBJ1-2; 10 bases are shared with TRBD1. From germline, CDR1 is MGHRA and CDR2 YSYEKL. The CDR3 extends over 16 amino acids. Trimming took 4 bases from V and 2 from J; bases not matched to a gene: 7. The CDR3 loop is CASSPGADRGNYGYTF. The CDR3 DNA sequence: TGCGCCAGCAGCCCTGGGGCGGACAGGGGGAACTATGGCTACACCTTC.

The chain has TRBV5-8 and TRBJ1-3; D unclear. Trimming pared 2 bases from V and 2 bases from J, leaving 17 bases between. The germline V gene encodes CDR1 SGHTS and CDR2 YDEGEE. This CDR3 is built from 17 residues. DNA for the CDR3: TGTGCCAGCAGCTTTCGTCCGGGGAGCGGGACTGGAAACACCATATATTTT. Its translation is CASSFRPGSGTGNTIYF.

This chain connects TRBV2 to TRBJ1-2, with D perhaps matching TRBD1 (5 bases). V shed 5 bases and J shed 7 bases, with 14 bases lying between them. There are 13 residues in the CDR3. The germline CDR1 and CDR2 sequences are SNHLY and FYNNEI. The chain's CDR3 is CASSIRERGGYTF. DNA for the CDR3: TGTGCCAGCAGTATCAGGGAGCGGGGTGGCTACACCTTC.

This clone came up once. The chain carries TRBV2 and TRBJ2-7; the D is unclear. Germline CDR1 reads SNHLY; CDR2 reads FYNNEI. The CDR3 consists of 11 residues. Trimming took off 7 bases at V and 1 base at J, with 5 bases between the two ends. The CDR3 nucleotides are TGTGCCAGCACGGCTTCCTACGAGCAGTACTTC. It is translated as CASTASYEQYF.

The chain recombines TRBV9 with TRBJ1-4; a possible D gene is TRBD1 (6 bases). Germline CDR1 and CDR2: SGDLS and YYNGEE. The V and J ends lost 0 bases and 5 bases respectively, with 14 bases between them. The CDR3 totals 16 residues. CDR3 loop: CASSVGAGAQNEKLFF. CDR3 sequence (DNA): TGTGCCAGCAGCGTAGGCGCAGGGGCCCAAAATGAAAAACTGTTTTTT.

V is TRBV5-8 and J is TRBJ2-3; the match to TRBD1 covers 8 bases. Germline V CDR1 and CDR2: SGHTS, YDEGEE. This CDR3 region has 17 residues. V trimming: 0 bases; J trimming: 3 bases; junction bases outside the gene matches: 9. The CDR3 loop is CASSLAIRDRSTDTQYF. In DNA, the CDR3 is TGTGCCAGCAGCTTGGCAATCCGGGACAGGTCAACAGATACGCAGTATTTT.

The rearrangement joins TRBV2 to TRBJ2-3; TRBD1 agrees at 9 bases. V lost 7 bases to trimming and J lost 8 bases; unmatched junction nucleotides: 16. There are 16 residues in the CDR3. In germline, CDR1 is SNHLY, CDR2 FYNNEI. CDR3 sequence reads: CASKETGTGYFGTQYF. Written as DNA, the CDR3 is TGTGCCAGCAAGGAGACCGGGACAGGGTACTTTGGTACGCAGTATTTT.

The chain has TRBV4-1 and TRBJ2-3; D call uncertain. Trimming pared 0 bases from V and 7 bases from J, leaving 8 bases between. The CDR3 contains 13 residues. CDR1 MGHRA and CDR2 YSYEKL come from the germline V gene. CDR3 DNA sequence: TGCGCCAGCAGCCAAGATAGGACCAATACGCAGTATTTT. Protein: CASSQDRTNTQYF.

As DNA, the CDR3 is TGTGCCATCAGTGTAGGGGCCTCTGGGGCCAACGTCCTGACTTTC. Encoded protein: CAISVGASGANVLTF. This chain uses TRBV10-3 with TRBJ2-6, with a tentative D call TRBD1 (5 bases). Trimming pared 4 bases from V and 0 bases from J, leaving 7 bases between. Germline loops: CDR1 ENHRY, CDR2 SYGVKD. This CDR3 has 15 amino acids.

V usage is TRBV7-2 and J usage is TRBJ2-7, with 7 nucleotides matching TRBD2. This CDR3 has 16 amino acids. Germline V gene data show CDR1 as SGHTA and CDR2 as FQGNSA. V lost 4 bases to trimming and J lost 1 base; unmatched junction nucleotides: 10. CDR3 DNA sequence: TGTGCCAGCAGCTCCCAGCCCGCGGGGGAATCCTACGAGCAGTACTTC. This encodes CASSSQPAGESYEQYF.

This clone was counted once. The rearrangement uses TRBV5-6 and TRBJ2-5, with 7 bases lining up with TRBD1. Germline CDR1 SGHDT, CDR2 YYEEEE. V lost 4 bases, J lost 1 base, and 7 bases stayed unmatched. The CDR3 is 15 amino acids. The CDR3 sequence: CASSRLGQTQETQYF. CDR3 sequence (DNA): TGTGCCAGCAGCCGTCTGGGACAGACCCAAGAGACCCAGTACTTC.

This clone was detected a few times. The rearrangement uses TRBV5-1 and TRBJ2-7; 9 bases align to TRBD1. With 0 bases clipped from V and 9 bases from J, the junction kept 10 bases outside the gene matches. The CDR3 runs to 15 residues. Germline V gene data show CDR1 as SGHRS and CDR2 as YFSETQ. This chain's CDR3 is CASSLADRGREVQYF. In nucleotides, the CDR3 is TGCGCCAGCAGCTTGGCCGACAGGGGGAGGGAGGTGCAGTACTTC.

V and J are TRBV5-1 and TRBJ1-5; D not resolved. CDR3 length: 13 residues. Trimming removed 0 bases at V and 11 bases at J, with 12 bases between. Germline-derived CDR1 and CDR2 are SGHRS and YFSETQ. As DNA, the CDR3 is TGCGCCAGCAGCTTGGAAGGGTGGGGAGCCCAGCATTTT. It specifies CASSLEGWGAQHF.

The sample holds a few counts of this clone. This sample also contains other DNA sequences that code for the same CDR3. This chain connects TRBV30 to TRBJ1-5; D not resolved. This CDR3 has 14 residues. From germline, CDR1 is GTSNPN and CDR2 SVGIG (reference sequence). The V end lost 1 base, the J end lost 0 bases, and 7 bases lay between the germline ends. The CDR3 loop reads CAWSDRGSNQPQHF. Written as DNA, the CDR3 is TGTGCCTGGAGTGACCGTGGTAGCAATCAGCCCCAGCATTTT.

The rearrangement uses TRBV15 and TRBJ2-5; 9 bases agree with TRBD2. Looked up from germline, CDR1 is LNHNV and CDR2 is YYDKDF (reference sequence). The CDR3 has 16 residues. The V gene end was trimmed by 4 bases and the J gene end by 1 base; junction bases not matched to a gene: 7. The CDR3 DNA is TGTGCCACCAGCACTCTAGCGGGATCACTCCAAGAGACCCAGTACTTC. Amino acids: CATSTLAGSLQETQYF.

The chain couples TRBV19 to TRBJ1-2; TRBD1 matches at 12 bases. Germline CDR1 reads LNHDA; CDR2 reads SQIVND (reference sequence). The CDR3 is 13 residues long. V lost 7 bases and J lost 8; bases outside the gene matches: 5. The CDR3 sequence is CASTGQGARGYTF. In DNA form, the CDR3 reads TGTGCCAGTACGGGACAGGGGGCGAGGGGCTACACCTTC.

The chain couples TRBV6-5 to TRBJ2-5; TRBD2 matches 8 bases. Unmatched junction bases numbered 5, after V lost 4 bases and J lost 7 bases. This CDR3 spans 13 amino acids. Germline V gene sequence: CDR1 MNHEY, CDR2 SVGAGI. The CDR3 bases are TGTGCCAGCAGTTTAAGCGGGGGCAGGACCCAGTACTTC. Translating it yields CASSLSGGRTQYF.

The chain links TRBV19 to TRBJ2-2, with D perhaps TRBD1 (6 bases). The CDR3 contains 14 residues. Per the germline V gene, CDR1 is LNHDA and CDR2 is SQIVND (reference sequence). The V end lost 5 bases, the J end lost 5 bases, and 12 bases lay between the germline ends. This chain's CDR3 is CASSHRDGTGELFF. The CDR3 nucleotides read TGTGCCAGTAGTCACAGGGATGGGACCGGGGAGCTGTTTTTT.

A few counts support this clone. The V gene is TRBV11-2, the J gene TRBJ2-3; D possibly corresponds to TRBD2 (6 bases). V dropped 4 bases and J dropped 0 bases, with 14 bases sitting between them. The CDR3 extends over 16 amino acids. CDR1 is SGHAT and CDR2 is FQNNGV in the germline V gene. Written as DNA, the CDR3 is TGTGCCAGCAGCTCCCGGGCAAGCGGGAGCACAGATACGCAGTATTTT. It specifies CASSSRASGSTDTQYF. Full variable domain (missing parts from reference TRBV11-2 and TRBJ2-3): EAGVAQSPRYKIIEKRQSVAFWCNPISGHATLYWYQQILGQGPKLLIQFQNNGVVDDSQLPKDRFSAERLKGVDSTLKIQPAKLEDSAVYLCASSSRASGSTDTQYFGPGTRLTVL.

V gene TRBV6-5 combines with J gene TRBJ2-1; D is undetermined. CDR3 size: 11 residues. V shed 5 bases and J shed 10 bases, with 9 bases lying between them. CDR1 is MNHEY and CDR2 is SVGAGI in the germline V gene. The CDR3 here is CASSSTWEQFF. As DNA, the CDR3 is TGTGCCAGCAGTAGTACTTGGGAGCAGTTCTTC.

This chain uses TRBV11-2 with TRBJ2-7; 9 bases are shared with TRBD1. CDR1 is SGHAT, CDR2 FQNNGV, per germline. CDR3 size: 14 residues. Trimming removed 2 bases from V and 4 bases from J; junction bases left unmatched: 3. CDR3 in amino acids: CASSLSTGGYEQYF. The CDR3 DNA reads as TGTGCCAGCAGCTTATCGACAGGGGGTTACGAGCAGTACTTC.

The CDR3 DNA reads TGTGCCACAGCTTTAAAACTAGGGGAGAACTATGGCTACACCTTC. Protein sequence: CATALKLGENYGYTF. This rearrangement joins TRBV5-4 to TRBJ1-2; maybe TRBD1 (5 bases). Trimming pared 9 bases from V and 2 bases from J, leaving 20 bases between. This CDR3 has 15 residues. Germline V CDR1 and CDR2: SGHNT, YYREEE (reference sequence). The variable domain in full, with the rest retrieved from reference TRBV5-4 and TRBJ1-2, is ETGVTQSPTHLIKTRGQQVTLRCSSQSGHNTVSWYQQALGQGPQFIFQYYREEENGRGNFPPRFSGLQFPNYSSELNVNALELDDSALYLCATALKLGENYGYTFGSGTRLTVV.